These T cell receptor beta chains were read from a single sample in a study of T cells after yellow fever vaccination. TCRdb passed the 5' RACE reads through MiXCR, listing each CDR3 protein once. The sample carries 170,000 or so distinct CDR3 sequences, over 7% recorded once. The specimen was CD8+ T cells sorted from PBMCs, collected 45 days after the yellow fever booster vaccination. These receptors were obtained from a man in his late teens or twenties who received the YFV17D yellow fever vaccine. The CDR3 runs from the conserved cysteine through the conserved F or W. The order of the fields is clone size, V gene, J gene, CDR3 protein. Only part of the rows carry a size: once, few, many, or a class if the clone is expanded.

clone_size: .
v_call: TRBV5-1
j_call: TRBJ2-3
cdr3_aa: CASSYGLPADTQYF

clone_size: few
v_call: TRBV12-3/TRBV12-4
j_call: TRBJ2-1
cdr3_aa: CASTPTSGRNNEQFF

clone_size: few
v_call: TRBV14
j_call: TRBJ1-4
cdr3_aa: CASSLLTGGEKLFF

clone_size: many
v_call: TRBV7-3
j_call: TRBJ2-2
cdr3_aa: CASSTSGTSVYTGELFF

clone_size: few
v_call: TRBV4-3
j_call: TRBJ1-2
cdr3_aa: CASSQDSGGYTF

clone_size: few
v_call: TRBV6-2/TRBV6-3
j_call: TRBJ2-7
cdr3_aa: CASSYSAKTGTKSYEQYF

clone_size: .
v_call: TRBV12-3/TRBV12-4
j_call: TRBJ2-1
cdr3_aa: CASSLASLAVYNEQFF

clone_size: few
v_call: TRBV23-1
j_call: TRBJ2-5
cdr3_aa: CASTPGRKTQYF

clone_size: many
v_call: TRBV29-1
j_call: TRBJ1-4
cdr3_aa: CSGRDRDEKLFF

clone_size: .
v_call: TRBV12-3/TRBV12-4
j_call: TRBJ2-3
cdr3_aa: CASRNRAGTDTQYF

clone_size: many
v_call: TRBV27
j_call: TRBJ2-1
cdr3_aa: CASSYASVPYNEQFF

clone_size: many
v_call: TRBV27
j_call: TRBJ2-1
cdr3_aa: CASSRRGNNEQFF

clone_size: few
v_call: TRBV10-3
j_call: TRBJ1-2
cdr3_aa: CAIKSGGSYGYTF

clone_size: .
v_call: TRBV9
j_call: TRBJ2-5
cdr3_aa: CASSELAGGLQETQYF

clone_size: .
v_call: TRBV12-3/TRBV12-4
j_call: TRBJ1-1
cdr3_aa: CASTLSQGRTEAFF

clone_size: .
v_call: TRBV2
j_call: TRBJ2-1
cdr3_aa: CASSAGTGAYNEQFF

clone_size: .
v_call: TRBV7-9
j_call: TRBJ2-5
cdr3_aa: CAKALENQETQYF

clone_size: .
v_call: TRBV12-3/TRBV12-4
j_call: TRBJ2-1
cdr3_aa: CASSVTYSGGHNEQFF

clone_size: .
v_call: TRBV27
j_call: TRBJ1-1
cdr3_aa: CASSLYSGAEAFF

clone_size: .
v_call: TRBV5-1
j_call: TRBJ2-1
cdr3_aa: CASSLLGQPWGNEQFF

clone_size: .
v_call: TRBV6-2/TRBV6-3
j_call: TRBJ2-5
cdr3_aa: CASSYSSRVEETQYF

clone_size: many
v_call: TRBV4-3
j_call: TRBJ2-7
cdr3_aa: CASSQDFGFEGADSYEQYF

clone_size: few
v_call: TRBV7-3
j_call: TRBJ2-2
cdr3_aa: CASSRGPRGTNTGELFF

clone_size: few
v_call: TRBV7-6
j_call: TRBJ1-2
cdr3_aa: CASSPMGGNYGYTF

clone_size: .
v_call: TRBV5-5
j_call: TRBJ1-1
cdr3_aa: CASSQGSGTEAFF

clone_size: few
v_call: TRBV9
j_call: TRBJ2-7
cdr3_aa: CASSAGQGPWDEQYF

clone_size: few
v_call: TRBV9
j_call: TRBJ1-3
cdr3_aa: CASNGADSGNTIYF

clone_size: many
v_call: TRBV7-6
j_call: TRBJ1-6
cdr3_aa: CASSIRDNYNSPLHF

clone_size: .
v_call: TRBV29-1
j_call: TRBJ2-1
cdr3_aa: CSVAEGHEQFF

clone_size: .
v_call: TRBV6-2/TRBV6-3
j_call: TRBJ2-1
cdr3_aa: CASGFGINEQFF

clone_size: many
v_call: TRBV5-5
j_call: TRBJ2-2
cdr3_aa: CASSLGVTGELFF

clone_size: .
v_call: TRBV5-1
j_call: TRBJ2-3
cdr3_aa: CASSVTGNRVTDTQYF

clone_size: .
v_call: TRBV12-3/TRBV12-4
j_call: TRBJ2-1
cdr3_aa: CASSSWTSGGRYNEQFF

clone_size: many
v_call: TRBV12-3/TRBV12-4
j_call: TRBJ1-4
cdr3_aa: CASRPTLATNEKLFF

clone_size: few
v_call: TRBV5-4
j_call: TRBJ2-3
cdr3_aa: CASQGSGGTQYF

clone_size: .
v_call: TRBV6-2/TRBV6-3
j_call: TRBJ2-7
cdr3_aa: CASSYSPGTSGPYEQYF

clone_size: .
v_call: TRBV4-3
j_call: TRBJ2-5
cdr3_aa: CASSQDRAEQETQYF

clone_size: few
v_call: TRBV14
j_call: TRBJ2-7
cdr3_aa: CASSQGLAGIYEQYF

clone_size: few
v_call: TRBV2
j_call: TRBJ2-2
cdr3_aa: CASSERSVSGELFF

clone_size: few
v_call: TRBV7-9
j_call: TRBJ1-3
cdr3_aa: CASSLGGNTIYF